This T cell receptor (beta chain) was recovered during a study of OX40 agonist ivuxolimab in advanced cancers. Study overall: The patients received agonistic anti-OX40 (CD134) antibody ivuxolimab.

This CDR3 region has 15 residues. Germline V gene sequence: CDR1 SGHRS, CDR2 YFSETQ. Deletions cut 1 base from V and 0 bases from J, with 8 bases between. Here immunoSEQ multiplex PCR was the method, and the copy in TCRdb shows in-frame clones only, minus some. The sample includes 81,000 or so clones, roughly 91% of them seen just once. This chain links TRBV5-1 with TRBJ2-4, with D unclear. Sample: CD4+ or CD8+ T cells sorted from blood, taken in a trial of the OX40 agonist ivuxolimab. This TCR came from an adult with an advanced solid tumor such as melanoma, head and neck, liver or kidney cancer. This chain's CDR3 is CASSLMTTAKNIQYF. In DNA, the CDR3 is TGCGCCAGCAGCTTGATGACAACAGCCAAAAACATTCAGTACTTC.